Presented here are 21 T cell receptor beta chains from one specimen sequenced in a study of blood T cell repertoires in COVID-19. The repertoire was sequenced with immunoSEQ multiplex PCR; TCRdb's copy has only in-frame clones and lacks some. The sample contains 57,000 or so clones, roughly 83% of which appear only once. Sequenced material: peripheral blood. The source is a man between 65 and 85 years old with active COVID-19.

CDR3 amino acids: CASSISGGGAAGELFF. The CDR3 bases are TGTGCCAGTAGTATATCGGGTGGGGGCGCGGCTGGGGAGCTGTTTTTT. The chain recombines TRBV19 with TRBJ2-2, with TRBD1 as a possible D gene (6 bases). Germline lookup yields CDR1 LNHDA and CDR2 SQIVND (reference sequence). The CDR3 totals 16 residues. V was trimmed by 2 bases and J by 8 bases, leaving 18 bases between them.

This clone was found once. V and J are TRBV19 and TRBJ1-4, with D tentatively TRBD1 (6 bases). V was cut by 10 bases and J by 2 bases, with 14 bases left in between. From germline, CDR1 is LNHDA and CDR2 SQIVND (reference sequence). The CDR3 is 14 residues long. The CDR3, as DNA: TGTGCCACCTTGGACAGCTTTACTAATGAAAAACTGTTTTTT. Protein sequence: CATLDSFTNEKLFF.

This chain connects TRBV5-1 to TRBJ2-3, with 10 nucleotides matching TRBD1. The length of the CDR3 is 15 residues. Trimming took 0 bases from V and 4 from J; bases not matched to a gene: 2. Looked up from germline, CDR1 is SGHRS and CDR2 is YFSETQ. The CDR3 loop reads CASSLGGQGADTQYF. DNA for the CDR3: TGCGCCAGCAGCTTGGGAGGACAGGGGGCAGATACGCAGTATTTT.

In this sample, this clone turned up once. The chain links TRBV28 to TRBJ1-1; D ambiguous. The CDR3 has 13 residues. V was clipped by 2 bases and J by 1 base, with 5 bases between them. Germline V lookup: CDR1 MDHEN, CDR2 SYDVKM. The CDR3: CASSLSRNTEAFF. The CDR3 DNA follows: TGTGCCAGCAGTTTAAGTAGGAACACTGAAGCTTTCTTT.

The chain has TRBV6-5 and TRBJ1-2; possible D gene TRBD1, 5 bases. CDR3 length equals 12 residues. Germline CDR1 reads MNHEY; CDR2 reads SVGAGI. V was cut by 4 bases and J by 4 bases, with 7 bases left in between. The CDR3 here is CASSFRGYGYTF. DNA of the CDR3: TGTGCCAGCAGTTTTAGGGGCTATGGCTACACCTTC.

V and J are TRBV5-4 and TRBJ2-5, with D perhaps TRBD2 (6 bases). Deletions cut 4 bases from V and 5 bases from J, with 15 bases between. This CDR3 region has 14 residues. Germline V gene lookup returns CDR1 SGHNT and CDR2 YYREEE (reference sequence). In nucleotides, the CDR3 is TGTGCCAGCAGCGGGGGGAACTTAGGGGAGACCCAGTACTTC. This sequence encodes CASSGGNLGETQYF.

CDR3 residues: CSVGQGGITEAFF. The CDR3, as DNA: TGCAGCGTGGGACAGGGGGGGATCACTGAAGCTTTCTTT. The J gene is TRBJ1-1, the V gene TRBV29-1; 11 nucleotides agree with TRBD1. Trimming cost V 6 bases and J 4 bases; bases outside gene matches: 4. The CDR3 is made up of 13 amino acids. Germline-derived CDR1 and CDR2 are SQVTM and ANQGSEA.

V is TRBV28 and J is TRBJ1-6; D unresolved. Trimming left V 4 bases short and J 5 bases short, with 18 bases between. The CDR3 length is 17 residues. In germline, CDR1 is MDHEN, CDR2 SYDVKM. The CDR3 nucleotides read TGTGCCAGCAGTTCCCCCGGAGGTCATCCTCATAATTCACCCCTCCACTTT. Its translation is CASSSPGGHPHNSPLHF.

The chain uses TRBV25-1 and TRBJ1-2; possible D gene TRBD1, 5 bases. The V end was cut by 0 bases, the J end by 8 bases, with 16 bases between. This CDR3 comprises 15 residues. The V gene's germline CDR1 is MGHDK and CDR2 SYGVNS. CDR3 sequence reads: CASSEYRGGAGGYTF. The CDR3 DNA reads TGTGCCAGCAGTGAATATAGGGGAGGGGCTGGAGGCTACACCTTC.

The CDR3 DNA reads TGTGCCAGCGGTCGGGGGACCACAGATACGCAGTATTTT. As protein: CASGRGTTDTQYF. The chain employs TRBV3-1 (or the pseudogene TRBV3-2) and TRBJ2-3, with D possibly matching TRBD2 (6 bases). The CDR3 contains 13 residues. Trimming cost V 8 bases and J 2 bases, with 11 bases left between them. Germline V gene sequence: CDR1 LGHDT, CDR2 YNNKEL (reference sequence).

CDR3 sequence reads: CATSDRTGTGLETQYF. The CDR3, as DNA: TGTGCCACCAGTGACCGAACCGGGACAGGGCTCGAGACCCAGTACTTC. J is TRBJ2-5 and V is TRBV24-1; TRBD1 matches at 9 bases. This CDR3 is built from 16 residues. Germline V CDR1 and CDR2: KGHDR, SFDVKD. Losses at the gene ends were 4 bases for V and 5 bases for J; bases not matched to a gene: 10.

The V gene is TRBV10-1, the J gene TRBJ2-7, with D perhaps matching TRBD1 (6 bases). The length of the CDR3 is 14 residues. Trimming cost V 6 bases and J 4 bases, with 16 bases left between them. The germline CDR1 and CDR2 sequences are WNHNN and SYGVQD (reference sequence). DNA for the CDR3: TGCGCCAGCAGAACCCCGGGACACCTTTACGAGCAGTACTTC. This encodes CASRTPGHLYEQYF.

This clone was found once. The chain carries TRBV3-1 (or the pseudogene TRBV3-2) and TRBJ2-1, with D perhaps TRBD2 (5 bases). Germline V gives CDR1 LGHDT, CDR2 YNNKEL (reference sequence). CDR3 length equals 13 residues. V lost 2 bases and J lost 6, with 8 bases in between. The CDR3 DNA is TGTGCCAGCAGCCAATCACGGGGCAATGAGCAGTTCTTC. Its translation is CASSQSRGNEQFF.

The chain links TRBV20-1 to TRBJ2-7; 10 bases align to TRBD1. Germline V lookup: CDR1 DFQATT, CDR2 SNEGSKA (reference sequence). J was trimmed by 7 bases and V by 3 bases; bases with no gene match: 12. CDR3 size: 15 residues. The CDR3 loop is CSASNIDRGQGEQYF. DNA for the CDR3: TGCAGTGCTAGTAATATAGACAGGGGGCAGGGGGAGCAGTACTTC.

The V and J genes are TRBV28 and TRBJ1-1; 10 positions match TRBD1. The ends lost 3 bases at V and 7 bases at J; junction bases unmatched: 5. The CDR3 spans 14 residues. Germline V gene lookup returns CDR1 MDHEN and CDR2 SYDVKM. CDR3 sequence reads: CASSFHRDRGEAFF. For the CDR3, the DNA is TGTGCCAGCAGTTTTCACCGGGACAGGGGTGAAGCTTTCTTT.

The V and J genes are TRBV18 and TRBJ2-7; TRBD1 might be the D (6 bases). Trimming took 3 bases from V and 6 from J, leaving 15 bases between them. CDR1 is KGHSH, CDR2 LQKENI, per germline. The CDR3 loop spans 14 amino acids. CDR3 DNA sequence: TGTGCCAGCTCACCTTCAGGGGTCTTCGGCGAGCAGTACTTC. This encodes CASSPSGVFGEQYF.

This chain links TRBV7-2 with TRBJ2-1; 7 nucleotides line up with TRBD2. CDR3 length: 15 residues. Per the germline V gene, CDR1 is SGHTA and CDR2 is FQGNSA. Trimming at V came to 5 bases and at J to 0 bases, leaving 4 bases not matched to a gene. CDR3 DNA sequence: TGTGCCAGCAGCCGGGGACTAAGCTCCTACAATGAGCAGTTCTTC. Protein sequence: CASSRGLSSYNEQFF. The full variable domain, in which reference TRBV7-2 and TRBJ2-1 provide the parts outside the CDR3, is GAGVSQSPSNKVTEKGKDVELRCDPISGHTALYWYRQSLGQGLEFLIYFQGNSAPDKSGLPSDRFSAERTGGSVSTLTIQRTQQEDSAVYLCASSRGLSSYNEQFFGPGTRLTVL.

The chain is built from TRBV3-1 (or the pseudogene TRBV3-2) and TRBJ2-6, with 10 bases that match TRBD2. V was pared by 2 bases and J by 0 bases, with 4 bases of the junction left unmatched. CDR1 is LGHDT and CDR2 is YNNKEL in the germline V gene (reference sequence). CDR3 length equals 18 residues. The CDR3 loop reads CASSQRLAGSSGANVLTF. The CDR3 DNA reads as TGTGCCAGCAGCCAACGACTAGCGGGTAGCTCTGGGGCCAACGTCCTGACTTTC.

The chain joins TRBV6-2 or TRBV6-3 to TRBJ2-1; TRBD2 agrees at 11 bases. This CDR3 is 16 amino acids long. The V gene end was trimmed by 6 bases and the J gene end by 1 base; junction bases not matched to a gene: 5. Germline V gene data show CDR1 as MNHEY and CDR2 as SVGEGT. The CDR3 loop is CASSPRLAGSYNEQFF. The CDR3 nucleotides read TGTGCCAGCAGCCCCAGACTAGCGGGGTCCTACAATGAGCAGTTCTTC.

CDR3 residues: CASSLDSQSSYNEQFF. CDR3 nucleotides: TGTGCCAGCAGCTTAGATAGCCAGTCCTCCTACAATGAGCAGTTCTTC. The chain links TRBV11-3 to TRBJ2-1, with no clear D. This CDR3 comprises 16 residues. The germline CDR1 and CDR2 sequences are SGHNT and YENEEA. V was pared by 0 bases and J by 0 bases, with 9 bases between.

The rearrangement joins TRBV6-2 or TRBV6-3 to TRBJ1-2; no firm D call. CDR3 length: 14 residues. Germline V CDR1 and CDR2: MNHEY, SVGEGT. The V end lost 2 bases, the J end lost 1 base, and 8 bases lay between the germline ends. The CDR3, as DNA: TGTGCCAGCAGTTACCTAGGGAGTAACTATGGCTACACCTTC. Its translation: CASSYLGSNYGYTF.